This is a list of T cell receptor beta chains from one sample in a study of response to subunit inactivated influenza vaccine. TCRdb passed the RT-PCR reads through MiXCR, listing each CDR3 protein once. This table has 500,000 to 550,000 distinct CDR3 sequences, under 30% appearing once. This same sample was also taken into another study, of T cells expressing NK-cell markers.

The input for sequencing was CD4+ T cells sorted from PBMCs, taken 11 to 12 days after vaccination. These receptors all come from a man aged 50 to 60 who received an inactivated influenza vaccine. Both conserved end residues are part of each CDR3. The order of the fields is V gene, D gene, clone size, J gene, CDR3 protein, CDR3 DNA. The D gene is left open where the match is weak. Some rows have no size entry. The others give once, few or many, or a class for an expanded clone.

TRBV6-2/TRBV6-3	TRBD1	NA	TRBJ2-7	CATRSPGTGNEQYF	TGTGCCACCAGAAGTCCCGGGACAGGGAACGAGCAGTACTTC
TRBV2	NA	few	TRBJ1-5	CASSESEGNQPQHF	TGTGCCAGCAGTGAATCCGAGGGAAATCAGCCCCAGCATTTT
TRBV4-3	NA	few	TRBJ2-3	CASSQKDSVTDTQYF	TGCGCCAGCAGCCAAAAGGACAGCGTTACAGATACGCAGTATTTT
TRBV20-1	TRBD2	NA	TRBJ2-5	CSARRPSGGAAETQYF	TGCAGTGCTAGAAGGCCTAGCGGGGGGGCGGCGGAGACCCAGTACTTC
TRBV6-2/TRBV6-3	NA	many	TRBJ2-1	CASSWIGLTYNEQFF	TGTGCCAGCAGTTGGATCGGCTTGACATACAATGAGCAGTTCTTC
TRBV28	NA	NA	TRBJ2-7	CASSFPPDSFSYEQYF	TGTGCCAGCAGTTTTCCCCCAGACAGCTTCTCCTACGAGCAGTACTTC
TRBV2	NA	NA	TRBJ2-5	CASRRDLGETQYF	TGTGCCAGCAGACGGGACTTGGGAGAGACCCAGTACTTC
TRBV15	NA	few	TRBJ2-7	CATSRDRVVSYEQYF	TGTGCCACCAGCAGAGATCGTGTCGTCTCCTACGAGCAGTACTTC
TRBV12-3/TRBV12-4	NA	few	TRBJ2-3	CASSLRQGLSEADTQYF	TGTGCCAGCAGTTTACGGCAGGGGCTATCCGAGGCAGATACGCAGTATTTT
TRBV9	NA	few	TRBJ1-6	CASSPPRGSPLHF	TGTGCCAGCAGCCCCCCCCGGGGCTCACCCCTCCACTTT
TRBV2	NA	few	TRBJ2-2	CATKQTGANTGELFF	TGTGCCACCAAACAGACAGGTGCGAACACCGGGGAGCTGTTTTTT
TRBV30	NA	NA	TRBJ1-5	CAWSNRGNQPQHF	TGTGCCTGGAGTAACAGAGGGAATCAGCCCCAGCATTTT
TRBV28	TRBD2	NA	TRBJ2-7	CASLRLAGVYEQYF	TGTGCCAGCTTAAGACTAGCGGGAGTCTACGAGCAGTACTTC
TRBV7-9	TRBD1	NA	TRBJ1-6	CASRPRDRYNSPLHF	TGTGCCAGCAGACCGAGGGACAGATATAATTCACCCCTCCACTTT
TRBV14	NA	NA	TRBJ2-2	CASSHRSTGELFF	TGTGCCAGCAGCCATAGGAGCACCGGGGAGCTGTTTTTT
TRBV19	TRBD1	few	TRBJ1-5	CASKDRDNQPQHF	TGTGCCAGCAAAGACAGGGACAATCAGCCCCAGCATTTT
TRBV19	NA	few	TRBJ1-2	CASSMSIYGYTF	TGTGCCAGTAGTATGTCTATCTATGGCTACACCTTC
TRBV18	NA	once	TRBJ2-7	CASSRASGEQYF	TGTGCCAGCTCGCGGGCCTCGGGTGAGCAGTACTTC